A single sample gave rise to the 9 T cell receptor beta chains below, sequenced in a study of vaccination and CD4 T cells after COVID-19. Treatment noted: roughly 10-day PBMC culture with coronavirus spike peptide pools or control peptides (ViraFEST assay). These receptors' targets are unknown. Cultured CD4+ T-cell DNA underwent Oncomine TCR Beta short-read sequencing. TCRdb reprocessed the PCR reads via MiXCR and lists one record per CDR3 protein. The table records 3,000 or so distinct CDR3 sequences, under 25% of them present only once. Material for sequencing was CD4+ T cells from blood, cultured in vitro. The receptor set was obtained from a human donor who had recovered from COVID-19.

The genes are TRBV10-2 and TRBJ1-2, with D maybe TRBD1 (6 bases). The CDR3 contains 14 residues. Trimming cost V 6 bases and J 3 bases, with 14 bases left between them. The germline V gene has CDR1 WSHSY and CDR2 SAAADI. Written as DNA, the CDR3 is TGCGCCAGCAGGGATTGGACAGACGACTATGGCTACACCTTC. Its protein product is CASRDWTDDYGYTF.

This clonotype was recorded a few times. The CDR3 protein is CASSPGGQGGNYGYTF. The DNA of the CDR3 is TGTGCCAGCAGCCCGGGAGGACAGGGGGGGAACTATGGCTACACCTTC. The rearrangement joins TRBV7-6 to TRBJ1-2; the match to TRBD1 covers 10 bases. V shed 5 bases, J shed 2 bases, and the junction held 8 bases outside the gene matches. The germline V gene encodes CDR1 SGHVS and CDR2 FNYEAQ. This CDR3 is built from 16 residues.

The chain couples TRBV20-1 to TRBJ1-1; 10 nucleotides match TRBD1. V was clipped by 0 bases and J by 1 base; unmatched bases: 8. Per the germline V gene, CDR1 is DFQATT and CDR2 is SNEGSKA (reference sequence). The CDR3 consists of 17 residues. The DNA for the CDR3 is TGCAGTGCTAGAGATCTCGAGCGGACAGGGGGGAACACTGAAGCTTTCTTT. It encodes CSARDLERTGGNTEAFF.

The chain has TRBV12-3 or TRBV12-4 and TRBJ1-6, with D maybe TRBD1 (5 bases). The CDR3 contains 16 residues. V was trimmed by 4 bases and J by 6 bases, leaving 16 bases between them. This CDR3 reads CASSSPVPGPNSPLHF. The CDR3 nucleotides read TGTGCCAGCAGTTCCCCGGTTCCGGGACCTAATTCACCCCTCCACTTT.

Here the CDR3 DNA reads TGCAGTGCTCCAGGGGACACTGAAGCTTTCTTT. Protein: CSAPGDTEAFF. The chain joins TRBV20-1 to TRBJ1-1; weak D call: TRBD1 (6 bases). Germline lookup yields CDR1 DFQATT and CDR2 SNEGSKA (reference sequence). The length of the CDR3 is 11 residues. V was shortened by 5 bases and J by 3 bases, with 7 bases between the two germline ends.

This clonotype was picked up a small number of times. The chain employs TRBV6-1 and TRBJ2-2, with D unclear. Trimming pared 7 bases from V and 4 bases from J, leaving 16 bases between. Germline CDR1 is MNHNS and CDR2 is SASEGT. The length of the CDR3 is 15 residues. The CDR3 loop reads CASNFGSRATGELFF. CDR3 nucleotide sequence: TGTGCCAGCAATTTCGGGTCCCGAGCCACCGGGGAGCTGTTTTTT.

This clonotype was observed a handful of times. V is TRBV15 and J is TRBJ2-1, with D tentatively TRBD1 (5 bases). In germline, CDR1 is LNHNV, CDR2 YYDKDF (reference sequence). The CDR3 extends over 18 amino acids. Trimming took 9 bases from V and 0 from J, leaving 24 bases between them. The CDR3 is CATETPLSGANSYNEQFF. The CDR3 coding sequence is TGTGCCACTGAAACTCCTCTAAGTGGGGCTAACTCCTACAATGAGCAGTTCTTC.

Judged by abundance, this clonotype is medium-sized. The chain employs TRBV6-1 and TRBJ1-2, with a weak D call TRBD1 (6 bases). The CDR3 has 13 amino acids. The V gene's germline CDR1 is MNHNS and CDR2 SASEGT. V was shortened by 10 bases and J by 6 bases, with 18 bases between the two germline ends. CDR3 DNA sequence: TGTGCCACCCTACGGGGGGGCACTCATGGCTACACCTTC. It codes for CATLRGGTHGYTF.

This clonotype turned up a few times. The V gene is TRBV6-5, the J gene TRBJ2-1, with D tentatively TRBD2 (5 bases). Germline lookup yields CDR1 MNHEY and CDR2 SVGAGI. This CDR3 contains 14 residues. Trimming removed 2 bases at V and 0 bases at J, with 5 bases between. CDR3 amino acids: CASSYGLSYNEQFF. Here the CDR3 DNA reads TGTGCCAGCAGTTACGGACTCTCCTACAATGAGCAGTTCTTC.